These 28 T cell receptor beta chains came from one sample sequenced in a study of cytomegalovirus exposure and HLA in healthy donors. PCR amplification relied on 60 Vbeta primers (plus 13 Jbeta primers). Generated by immunoSEQ multiplex PCR, the TCRdb table keeps only in-frame clones and is missing some. The sample records approximately 110,000 clones, about 70% being singletons. The sample taken for sequencing was PBMCs. The receptors were sampled from a man aged 25-45 years in good health and CMV-seronegative.

V is TRBV19 and J is TRBJ2-1, with D possibly TRBD2 on 6 matching bases. Trimming stripped 4 bases from V and 9 bases from J, with 22 bases between. The CDR3 is 16 residues long. Per the germline V gene, CDR1 is LNHDA and CDR2 is SQIVND (reference sequence). The chain's CDR3 is CASSSRGGSGLTEQFF. The CDR3 DNA follows: TGTGCCAGTAGTAGCCGTGGGGGGTCCGGTCTTACTGAGCAGTTCTTC.

The chain links TRBV19 to TRBJ1-5, with 8 bases matching TRBD1. With 5 bases clipped from V and 8 bases from J, the junction kept 8 bases outside the gene matches. Germline V CDR1 and CDR2: LNHDA, SQIVND (reference sequence). The CDR3 covers 14 residues. This CDR3 reads CASSPAGGLEPQHF. CDR3 DNA: TGTGCCAGTAGTCCTGCAGGGGGCTTGGAGCCCCAGCATTTT.

The chain joins TRBV5-1 to TRBJ2-5; D is uncertain. The V gene's germline CDR1 is SGHRS and CDR2 YFSETQ. The V gene lost 2 bases and the J gene lost 1 base, with 12 bases spanning the gap. The CDR3 is 15 residues long. CDR3 sequence (DNA): TGCGCCAGCAGCTTAATTCGACAATCCCAAGAGACCCAGTACTTC. Protein product: CASSLIRQSQETQYF.

V gene TRBV10-2 combines with J gene TRBJ2-5; weak D call: TRBD1 (7 bases). The assigned J gene may be wrong: the sequence end matches TRBJ2-7 better. CDR3 length: 15 amino acids. Germline V gene sequence: CDR1 WSHSY, CDR2 SAAADI. The CDR3 bases are TGCGCCAGCACCACTTACAGGGGAGGCCTACACGAGCAGTACTTC. This sequence encodes CASTTYRGGLHEQYF.

This chain's CDR3 is CATSREGGTGQETQYF. CDR3 sequence (DNA): TGTGCCACCAGCAGAGAAGGGGGGACAGGCCAAGAGACCCAGTACTTC. The chain carries TRBV15 and TRBJ2-5; 8 bases match TRBD1. This CDR3 is built from 16 residues. The germline V gene encodes CDR1 LNHNV and CDR2 YYDKDF (reference sequence). The V gene end was trimmed by 0 bases and the J gene end by 1 base; junction bases not matched to a gene: 4.

The chain is built from TRBV30 and TRBJ2-3; TRBD2 is a possible D gene (6 bases). CDR3 length: 15 residues. Trimming shortened V by 2 bases and J by 0 bases, and 12 bases separated the two germline ends. From germline, CDR1 is GTSNPN and CDR2 SVGIG (reference sequence). The CDR3 here is CAWSSTGTSTDTQYF. The CDR3 nucleotides are TGTGCCTGGAGTTCAACCGGGACTAGCACAGATACGCAGTATTTT.

V is TRBV6-1 and J is TRBJ2-5; D is possibly TRBD2 (6 bases). In germline, CDR1 is MNHNS, CDR2 SASEGT. V shed 1 base and J shed 3 bases, with 12 bases lying between them. This CDR3 has 15 amino acids. CDR3 region: CASSEVEGGEETQYF. As DNA, the CDR3 is TGTGCCAGCAGTGAAGTTGAAGGAGGGGAAGAGACCCAGTACTTC.

The chain recombines TRBV6-6 with TRBJ2-1, with 12 bases that match TRBD2. After removal of 5 bases from V and 1 base from J, the junction contained 3 bases not matched to a gene. Germline-derived CDR1 and CDR2 are MNHNY and SVGAGI (reference sequence). The CDR3 is 16 residues long. The DNA of the CDR3 is TGTGCCAGCAGTCCGACTAGCGGGAGATCCTACAATGAGCAGTTCTTC. It yields the protein CASSPTSGRSYNEQFF.

The chain recombines TRBV21-1 with TRBJ2-7; the table's TRBD2 call for D was not verified on the DNA. TRBV21-1 is a documented pseudogene. This CDR3 contains 14 residues. Here the CDR3 reads CASSKGGYPYEQYF. The DNA of the CDR3 is TGTGCCAGCAGCAAAGGAGGGTACCCCTACGAGCAGTACTTC.

The V and J genes are TRBV6-5 and TRBJ1-2; tentative D call: TRBD1 (6 bases). Deletions cut 6 bases from V and 13 bases from J, with 21 bases between. From germline, CDR1 is MNHEY and CDR2 SVGAGI. The CDR3 has 13 amino acids. The CDR3 nucleotides are TGTGCCAGCAGCCCCGGGTCACAGGGACGGCTCACCTTC. Translated: CASSPGSQGRLTF.

The CDR3 nucleotides read TGTGCCAGCAACAGGGAGGGGAGCTACGAGCAGTACTTC. This gives the protein CASNREGSYEQYF. The V call is TRBV2, the J call TRBJ2-5, with D maybe TRBD2 (7 bases). The J call may be in error: the DNA end matches TRBJ2-7 better. The germline V gene encodes CDR1 SNHLY and CDR2 FYNNEI. CDR3 size: 13 residues.

The chain links TRBV19 to TRBJ1-1; no definite D call. V was trimmed by 6 bases and J by 1 base, leaving 6 bases between them. The CDR3 loop spans 12 amino acids. The germline V gene has CDR1 LNHDA and CDR2 SQIVND (reference sequence). The CDR3 protein is CASRSWNTEAFF. CDR3 DNA: TGTGCCAGTAGGTCCTGGAACACTGAAGCTTTCTTT. Full variable domain (remainder filled in from reference TRBV19 and TRBJ1-1): DGGITQSPKYLFRKEGQNVTLSCEQNLNHDAMYWYRQDPGQGLRLIYYSQIVNDFQKGDIAEGYSVSREKKESFPLTVTSAQKNPTAFYLCASRSWNTEAFFGQGTRLTVV.

This clone occurred a few times. V gene TRBV19 combines with J gene TRBJ2-7; TRBD1 is a possible D gene (6 bases). Per germline, CDR1 LNHDA and CDR2 SQIVND (reference sequence). The CDR3 has 15 amino acids. Trimming removed 5 bases at V and 0 bases at J, with 14 bases between. CDR3 nucleotides: TGTGCCAGTAGTTTGAACAGGGTTAGCTCCTACGAGCAGTACTTC. This codes for CASSLNRVSSYEQYF.

This clone was seen a handful of times. The chain links TRBV14 to TRBJ1-1; weak D call: TRBD1 (6 bases). The V gene's germline CDR1 is SGHDN and CDR2 FVKESK. V lost 4 bases, J lost 5 bases, and 17 bases lay in between. The CDR3 contains 15 residues. This CDR3 is CASSPLGGRGTEAFF. CDR3 DNA sequence: TGTGCCAGCAGCCCACTGGGGGGGCGAGGAACTGAAGCTTTCTTT.

There are a few counts of this clone. J is TRBJ1-2 and V is TRBV18; unclear D gene. V gave up 2 bases and J gave up 2 bases, with 6 bases separating them. There are 13 residues in the CDR3. In germline, CDR1 is KGHSH, CDR2 LQKENI. CDR3: CASSPDGNYGYTF. As DNA, the CDR3 is TGTGCCAGCTCACCAGACGGGAACTATGGCTACACCTTC.

This clone was seen a few times. V usage is TRBV7-9 and J usage is TRBJ2-7; 10 positions match TRBD1. The germline V gene encodes CDR1 SEHNR and CDR2 FQNEAQ (reference sequence). The CDR3 sequence is 16 residues long. The ends lost 4 bases at V and 3 bases at J; junction bases unmatched: 9. The CDR3 region is CASSSTQRDRGYEQYF. The DNA for the CDR3 is TGTGCCAGCAGCTCGACCCAACGGGACAGGGGCTACGAGCAGTACTTC.

In nucleotides, the CDR3 is TGTGCCAGCAGCCAAGAAGGGGTATGGACTGAAGCTTTCTTT. This gives the protein CASSQEGVWTEAFF. This chain connects TRBV14 to TRBJ1-1; a weak D match, TRBD1 (5 bases). The CDR3 runs to 14 residues. CDR1 and CDR2 from the germline V gene are SGHDN and FVKESK. V shed 0 bases and J shed 5 bases, with 10 bases lying between them.

V gene TRBV7-2 combines with J gene TRBJ2-5, with D maybe TRBD2 (5 bases). This CDR3 is built from 14 residues. Germline CDR1 SGHTA, CDR2 FQGNSA. Deletions cut 2 bases from V and 2 bases from J, with 9 bases between. The CDR3 protein is CASSLRGRQETQYF. The CDR3 DNA reads as TGTGCCAGCAGCTTAAGAGGGAGACAAGAGACCCAGTACTTC.

The chain employs TRBV27 and TRBJ2-7, with 12 positions matching TRBD1. Looked up from germline, CDR1 is MNHEY and CDR2 is SMNVEV (reference sequence). Germline trimming cut 6 bases from V and 3 bases from J; bases unmatched to any gene: 9. This CDR3 has 16 residues. The CDR3 sequence is CASRSPGTGGLYEQYF. The CDR3 DNA is TGTGCCAGCAGGTCCCCCGGGACAGGGGGCCTCTACGAGCAGTACTTC.

This clone was seen just once. The rearrangement joins TRBV18 to TRBJ2-5, with 9 bases that match TRBD2. The V segment lost 10 bases and the J segment 5 bases; nucleotides outside the gene matches: 8. The CDR3 is 13 residues long. Per the germline V gene, CDR1 is KGHSH and CDR2 is LQKENI. Written as DNA, the CDR3 is TGTGCCACCCTCGAGCTAGCGGGGGAGACCCAGTACTTC. Its translation: CATLELAGETQYF.

This chain connects TRBV9 to TRBJ1-2, with D possibly being TRBD1 (5 bases). V was trimmed by 0 bases and J by 0 bases, leaving 9 bases between them. The germline CDR1 and CDR2 sequences are SGDLS and YYNGEE. CDR3 length equals 15 residues. The CDR3 loop reads CASSVGAGSNYGYTF. The CDR3 nucleotides are TGTGCCAGCAGCGTAGGGGCAGGGTCTAACTATGGCTACACCTTC.

The V call is TRBV9, the J call TRBJ2-1; TRBD2 matches at 10 bases. J lost 6 bases, V lost 0 bases, and 6 bases had no gene match. CDR1 and CDR2 from the germline V gene are SGDLS and YYNGEE. The CDR3 spans 16 residues. CDR3 DNA sequence: TGTGCCAGCAGCGTAGGCCCAGCGGGAGGGGGCAATGAGCAGTTCTTC. Its translation: CASSVGPAGGGNEQFF.

This clone came up a few times. This sequence joins TRBV27 and TRBJ1-1; TRBD1 is a possible D gene (6 bases). The V gene's germline CDR1 is MNHEY and CDR2 SMNVEV (reference sequence). This CDR3 is built from 18 residues. V lost 0 bases and J lost 1, with 18 bases in between. The CDR3 is CASSLSGFRTDRNTEAFF. The CDR3 DNA reads TGTGCCAGCAGTTTATCTGGATTCAGAACGGACAGGAACACTGAAGCTTTCTTT.

This chain connects TRBV5-1 to TRBJ2-1, with D perhaps matching TRBD2 (6 bases). This CDR3 contains 14 residues. From germline, CDR1 is SGHRS and CDR2 YFSETQ. V lost 4 bases, J lost 4 bases, and 12 bases lay in between. This CDR3 is CASSSNSGYNEQFF. The CDR3 region has the DNA TGCGCCAGCAGCAGTAATAGCGGATACAATGAGCAGTTCTTC.

V is TRBV5-1 and J is TRBJ2-3, with no clear D. This CDR3 is 15 amino acids long. CDR1 and CDR2 from the germline V gene are SGHRS and YFSETQ. Trimming cost V 1 base and J 0 bases, with 9 bases left between them. The CDR3 coding sequence is TGCGCCAGCAGCTTGCCCGTATCTAGCACAGATACGCAGTATTTT. Translating it yields CASSLPVSSTDTQYF.

In this sample, this clone turned up many times. The chain couples TRBV11-1 to TRBJ1-1, with 7 bases that match TRBD1. There are 14 residues in the CDR3. V lost 5 bases to trimming and J lost 0 bases; unmatched junction nucleotides: 3. Germline V CDR1 and CDR2: SGHAT, FQDESV (reference sequence). DNA for the CDR3: TGTGCCAGCAGCAAGGGACAGCTGAACACTGAAGCTTTCTTT. It codes for CASSKGQLNTEAFF.

The J gene is TRBJ2-7, the V gene TRBV9; the D gene is possibly TRBD1 (5 bases). V lost 0 bases, J lost 7 bases, and 14 bases lay in between. This CDR3 has 14 residues. Germline V lookup: CDR1 SGDLS, CDR2 YYNGEE. Here the CDR3 DNA reads TGTGCCAGCAGCGTAGGGCCAGGGCGACGGGAGCAGTACTTC. Translated: CASSVGPGRREQYF.

A note on this clone: The junction and the germline gene differ at one end; a read error may be behind it. The chain joins TRBV29-1 to TRBJ1-4; TRBD1 agrees at 9 bases. This CDR3 spans 12 amino acids. From germline, CDR1 is SQVTM and CDR2 ANQGSEA. CDR3 sequence reads: CSVEGQGQGPSF. DNA of the CDR3: TGCAGCGTTGAAGGACAGGGACAGGGTCCGAGTTTT.